One sample yielded the 20 T cell receptor beta chains listed below, sequenced in a study of T cells in Graves' hyperthyroidism and ophthalmopathy. The investigators amplified TCR beta CDR3 regions from RNA transcripts. The HTBI primer set served for first-round RT-PCR of the TCR CDR3. TCRdb used MiXCR to reprocess the multiplex PCR reads, holding one entry per CDR3 protein. The sample has about half a million distinct CDR3 sequences, around 15% seen once; the top ten hold roughly 29%. The source material was blood. These receptors were obtained from a woman in her twenties or thirties with Graves' ophthalmopathy.

This chain links TRBV6-2 or TRBV6-3 with TRBJ1-2; perhaps TRBD1 as D (5 bases). This CDR3 is built from 14 residues. CDR1 is MNHEY and CDR2 is SVGEGT in the germline V gene. V was cut by 6 bases and J by 8 bases, with 19 bases left in between. The CDR3 coding sequence is TGTGCCAGCAGGGAGTTTCCCAGGGCCGAGGGCTACACCTTC. Translated, it gives CASREFPRAEGYTF.

The chain has TRBV6-1 and TRBJ1-2; 7 nucleotides match TRBD1. The CDR3 sequence is 12 residues long. V lost 6 bases, J lost 11 bases, and 9 bases stayed unmatched. Germline CDR1 is MNHNS and CDR2 is SASEGT. The DNA for the CDR3 is TGTGCCAGCAGCCCAGACAGGGCCGCTTACACCTTC. This gives the protein CASSPDRAAYTF.

With respect to this clonotype: A read error may produce the germline difference seen at one junction end. The J gene is TRBJ2-5, the V gene TRBV27; D is possibly TRBD1 (5 bases). The CDR3 is made up of 14 amino acids. The germline V gene encodes CDR1 MNHEY and CDR2 SMNVEV (reference sequence). CDR3 sequence reads: CASSFLGREETQYF. The CDR3 region has the DNA TGTGCCAGTAGTTTTCTCGGCAGGGAAGAGACCCAGTACTTC.

The genes are TRBV10-3 and TRBJ2-3; either TRBD1 or TRBD2 may fit D (7 bases each). There are 13 residues in the CDR3. Trimming cost V 11 bases and J 1 base, with 13 bases left between them. Germline V gene data show CDR1 as ENHRY and CDR2 as SYGVKD. The CDR3 here is CAFSGGGTDTQYF. DNA of the CDR3: TGTGCCTTCTCAGGGGGGGGCACAGATACGCAGTATTTT.

The V and J genes are TRBV4-1 and TRBJ2-3, with D possibly matching TRBD1 (5 bases). Germline V CDR1 and CDR2: MGHRA, YSYEKL. V shed 0 bases and J shed 3 bases, with 7 bases lying between them. The CDR3 has 14 amino acids. CDR3 region: CASSQEQVTDTQYF. CDR3 DNA: TGCGCCAGCAGCCAAGAACAGGTTACAGATACGCAGTATTTT.

The gene calls are TRBV10-1 and TRBJ2-3; D might be TRBD1 (5 bases). In germline, CDR1 is WNHNN, CDR2 SYGVQD (reference sequence). Trimming cost V 4 bases and J 2 bases, with 7 bases left between them. This CDR3 is built from 13 residues. The CDR3 DNA follows: TGCGCCAGCAGTGCACAGGCCACAGATACGCAGTATTTT. This codes for CASSAQATDTQYF.

As for this clonotype: This may come from a read error, since a much larger clone is one base off. This sequence joins TRBV6-2 or TRBV6-3 and TRBJ2-3; D call uncertain. The CDR3 is made up of 14 amino acids. Trimming cost V 9 bases and J 2 bases, with 15 bases left between them. Germline V gene lookup returns CDR1 MNHEY and CDR2 SVGEGT. CDR3 sequence reads: CASPDKTNTDTQYF. CDR3 DNA sequence: TGTGCCAGTCCTGACAAAACAAACACAGATACGCAGTATTTT.

This clonotype occurred many times. The chain uses TRBV6-1 and TRBJ2-5; no firm D call. The CDR3 loop spans 15 amino acids. V dropped 4 bases and J dropped 2 bases, with 14 bases sitting between them. CDR1 and CDR2 (germline): MNHNS, SASEGT. The CDR3 sequence: CASSVVAGSQETQYF. CDR3 sequence (DNA): TGTGCCAGCAGTGTGGTCGCCGGGTCTCAAGAGACCCAGTACTTC.

The sample holds a few counts of this clonotype. The chain combines TRBV24-1 with TRBJ2-3; D is ambiguous. Trimming shortened V by 1 base and J by 2 bases, and 6 bases separated the two germline ends. The germline V gene encodes CDR1 KGHDR and CDR2 SFDVKD. The CDR3 sequence is 14 residues long. CDR3 in amino acids: CATSDFSFTDTQYF. CDR3 coding DNA: TGTGCCACCAGTGATTTTAGTTTCACAGATACGCAGTATTTT.

Note on this clonotype: This may be a read error, as it is one base from a much larger clone. Since no conserved phenylalanine or tryptophan closes the CDR3, a read error is the likely cause. This chain uses TRBV7-2 with TRBJ2-1; D is tentatively TRBD1 or TRBD2 (5 bases each). Trimming removed 2 bases from V and 6 bases from J, with 14 bases in between. Germline V gene sequence: CDR1 SGHTA, CDR2 FQGNSA. CDR3 size: 15 residues. The CDR3 spells CASSLTGTTANEQFL. CDR3 nucleotide sequence: TGTGCCAGCAGCTTAACCGGGACCACGGCCAATGAGCAGTTCTTA.

This clonotype was seen only once. A much larger clone is a single base away; this may be a read error. The V gene is TRBV9, the J gene TRBJ2-1; D ambiguous. The CDR3 spans 11 residues. Trimming pared 4 bases from V and 5 bases from J, leaving 4 bases between. Germline CDR1 and CDR2: SGDLS and YYNGEE. DNA for the CDR3: TGTGCCAGCAGCATCCACAATGAGCAGTTCTTC. It codes for CASSIHNEQFF.

This clonotype was picked up many times. The chain couples TRBV30 to TRBJ1-2; unclear D gene. Trimming removed 1 base at V and 8 bases at J, with 5 bases between. CDR1 and CDR2 (germline): GTSNPN, SVGIG (reference sequence). CDR3 length: 10 residues. The CDR3 loop reads CAWSAPGYTF. The CDR3 DNA sequence: TGTGCCTGGAGTGCCCCGGGCTACACCTTC.

This clonotype was seen a handful of times. The chain recombines TRBV10-3 with TRBJ1-5; D is uncertain. Trimming removed 5 bases at V and 0 bases at J, with 5 bases between. The CDR3 has 13 amino acids. Germline V gene lookup returns CDR1 ENHRY and CDR2 SYGVKD. CDR3 loop: CAISHDSNQPQHF. The CDR3 bases are TGTGCCATCAGTCACGATAGCAATCAGCCCCAGCATTTT.

This clonotype was seen many times. This chain joins TRBV11-2 and TRBJ2-7; D perhaps matches TRBD1 (6 bases). CDR1 is SGHAT and CDR2 is FQNNGV in the germline V gene. The CDR3 runs to 14 residues. V was clipped by 5 bases and J by 7 bases, with 18 bases between them. The CDR3 sequence is CASSEARTAGEQYF. The CDR3 DNA reads TGTGCCAGCAGCGAAGCAAGGACAGCAGGGGAGCAGTACTTC.

This clonotype was found many times. The chain joins TRBV2 to TRBJ2-7; a weak D match, TRBD2 (5 bases). The germline V gene has CDR1 SNHLY and CDR2 FYNNEI. V lost 7 bases to trimming and J lost 3 bases, with 13 bases between them. The CDR3 is made up of 13 amino acids. CDR3 region: CASTEEDFYEQYF. CDR3 bases: TGTGCCAGCACAGAGGAGGACTTCTACGAGCAGTACTTC.

This clonotype showed up many times. The chain carries TRBV18 and TRBJ1-1, with TRBD1 identical over 8 bases. The CDR3 consists of 16 residues. CDR1 and CDR2 from the germline V gene are KGHSH and LQKENI. J gave up 1 base and V 2 bases, and 6 bases lay outside the gene matches. As DNA, the CDR3 is TGTGCCAGCTCACCATCAGGTGGGACAGGGAACACTGAAGCTTTCTTT. Amino acid sequence: CASSPSGGTGNTEAFF.

This clonotype was recorded a few times. The gene calls are TRBV4-1 and TRBJ2-5, with 10 nucleotides matching TRBD1. The trim removed 4 bases at V and 3 bases at J, leaving 5 bases unmatched. Germline CDR1 reads MGHRA; CDR2 reads YSYEKL. CDR3 size: 15 residues. The CDR3 DNA reads TGCGCCAGCAGCCTCGGACAGGGGGGGAAAGAGACCCAGTACTTC. It translates to CASSLGQGGKETQYF.

This clonotype appeared many times. The junction shows a germline mismatch at one end, possibly a read error. The J gene is TRBJ2-1, the V gene TRBV18; 8 positions agree with TRBD2. The CDR3 totals 14 residues. The germline V gene encodes CDR1 KGHSH and CDR2 LQKENI. The CDR3 DNA reads TGTGCCAGCTCCCCACCGGGAGGGCCGAATGAGCAGTTCTTC. Protein: CASSPPGGPNEQFF.

This clonotype appeared many times. V and J are TRBV28 and TRBJ2-5; 9 bases map to TRBD2. The junction had 15 bases not matched to a gene; V was cut back by 4 bases and J by 3 bases. The CDR3 contains 18 residues. From germline, CDR1 is MDHEN and CDR2 SYDVKM. The CDR3 region is CASSSRRGRDSVKETQYF. The CDR3 DNA reads as TGTGCCAGCAGTTCCCGACGCGGGAGGGATTCGGTAAAAGAGACCCAGTACTTC.

In its sample, this clonotype was seen many times. V and J are TRBV11-1 and TRBJ2-1; possibly TRBD2 for D (5 bases). There are 17 residues in the CDR3. The germline gives CDR1 SGHAT, CDR2 FQDESV (reference sequence). The ends were cut back, 1 base at V and 0 bases at J, with 13 bases in the middle. The CDR3 nucleotides are TGTGCCAGCAGCTTAGGGGTTAGCGTTTACTCCTACAATGAGCAGTTCTTC. This gives the protein CASSLGVSVYSYNEQFF. Combining the CDR3 with reference TRBV11-1 and TRBJ2-1 gives the whole variable domain EAEVAQSPRYKITEKSQAVAFWCDPISGHATLYWYRQILGQGPELLVQFQDESVVDDSQLPKDRFSAERLKGVDSTLKIQPAELGDSAMYLCASSLGVSVYSYNEQFFGPGTRLTVL.